Shown below are 14 T cell receptor beta chains from a single sample sequenced in a study of shared clonotypes between healthy human individuals. This table comes from immunoSEQ multiplex PCR, and its TCRdb copy is limited to in-frame clones, with some not included. The sample includes some 1,400,000 clones, 96% of them seen just once. Material: naive CD4+ T cells sorted from blood. As to subset: CD45RA+ positively selected. These receptors were obtained from a man aged 25 to 45 in good health.

The chain joins TRBV27 to TRBJ2-3, with a weak D call TRBD2 (6 bases). CDR1 and CDR2 from the germline V gene are MNHEY and SMNVEV (reference sequence). This CDR3 spans 16 amino acids. V was clipped by 0 bases and J by 12 bases, with 22 bases between them. CDR3 in amino acids: CASSLSMVVAGTSQYF. The CDR3 bases are TGTGCCAGCAGTTTATCGATGGTGGTTGCGGGGACGAGCCAGTATTTT.

This chain links TRBV5-4 with TRBJ1-1; D ambiguous. Trimming left V 4 bases short and J 0 bases short, with 7 bases between. The CDR3 is 13 amino acids. Germline V gives CDR1 SGHNT, CDR2 YYREEE (reference sequence). CDR3 nucleotides: TGTGCCAGCAGCCGAGAATTGAACACTGAAGCTTTCTTT. Translated, it gives CASSRELNTEAFF.

The chain joins TRBV19 to TRBJ2-7; D may correspond to TRBD1 or TRBD2 (5 bases each). This CDR3 is 15 amino acids long. Germline V gene lookup returns CDR1 LNHDA and CDR2 SQIVND (reference sequence). Between the trimmed V and J ends, which lost 5 bases and 3 bases, there was a span of 17 bases. The CDR3 DNA sequence: TGTGCCAGTAGTCCCGAAGGGACGCTGAGCTACGAGCAGTACTTC. This translates into CASSPEGTLSYEQYF.

The chain employs TRBV7-3 and TRBJ2-7, with TRBD1 matching 8 bases. From germline, CDR1 is SGHTA and CDR2 FQGTGA. The CDR3 spans 15 residues. Unmatched junction bases numbered 10, after V lost 5 bases and J lost 4 bases. The CDR3 nucleotides are TGTGCCAGCAGCCAAGGGGCAGGGGGCGTTTACGAGCAGTACTTC. This encodes CASSQGAGGVYEQYF.

The chain couples TRBV5-4 to TRBJ2-3, with 13 positions matching TRBD2. The germline V gene encodes CDR1 SGHNT and CDR2 YYREEE (reference sequence). V was clipped by 3 bases and J by 2 bases; unmatched bases: 3. This CDR3 has 16 residues. CDR3 DNA: TGTGCCAGCAGCTGGGGACTAGCGGGGATCACAGATACGCAGTATTTT. Translating it yields CASSWGLAGITDTQYF.

The chain combines TRBV29-1 with TRBJ1-2; TRBD1 matches at 10 bases. Germline CDR1 is SQVTM and CDR2 is ANQGSEA. There are 18 residues in the CDR3. The V gene end was trimmed by 0 bases and the J gene end by 5 bases; junction bases not matched to a gene: 15. CDR3 sequence reads: CSVEDSRDRGSRGYGYTF. Here the CDR3 DNA reads TGCAGCGTTGAAGATAGTAGGGACAGGGGCTCAAGGGGATATGGCTACACCTTC.

CDR3 sequence reads: CASSMETSGSHNEQFF. As DNA, the CDR3 is TGTGCCAGTAGTATGGAAACTAGCGGGAGTCACAATGAGCAGTTCTTC. The J gene is TRBJ2-1, the V gene TRBV19, with 11 nucleotides matching TRBD2. The CDR3 runs to 16 residues. V trimming: 3 bases; J trimming: 5 bases; junction bases outside the gene matches: 6. CDR1 and CDR2 (germline): LNHDA, SQIVND (reference sequence).

This clone was seen a few times. The chain has TRBV5-1 and TRBJ2-2; TRBD2 aligns across 8 bases. V gave up 3 bases and J gave up 2 bases; unmatched junction bases: 3. Germline V CDR1 and CDR2: SGHRS, YFSETQ. This CDR3 has 15 residues. The CDR3 DNA sequence: TGCGCCAGCAGCTCGGGACTAGTAAACACCGGGGAGCTGTTTTTT. Its translation is CASSSGLVNTGELFF.

The CDR3 loop reads CASSELYRGLSSNEQFF. Here the CDR3 DNA reads TGTGCCAGCAGTGAACTTTACAGGGGGCTGTCGTCGAATGAGCAGTTCTTC. The chain couples TRBV6-1 to TRBJ2-1; 9 nucleotides align to TRBD1. Germline CDR1 and CDR2: MNHNS and SASEGT. V lost 2 bases, J lost 7 bases, and 12 bases stayed unmatched. The CDR3 runs 17 residues.

This chain connects TRBV10-2 to TRBJ1-1; perhaps TRBD1 as D (5 bases). The V and J ends lost 2 bases and 5 bases respectively, with 12 bases between them. CDR1 is WSHSY and CDR2 is SAAADI in the germline V gene. The CDR3 runs to 14 residues. The CDR3 nucleotides are TGCGCCAGCAGTGAGCTCCACGGGGGTACTGAAGCTTTCTTT. Encoded protein: CASSELHGGTEAFF.

The rearrangement links TRBV9 to TRBJ2-5; D is perhaps TRBD1 or TRBD2 (5 bases each). Germline values: CDR1 SGDLS, CDR2 YYNGEE. This CDR3 region has 16 residues. Trimming pared 0 bases from V and 3 bases from J, leaving 15 bases between. In DNA form, the CDR3 reads TGTGCCAGCAGCGTAGATGGGCGGGCAGGGAAAGAGACCCAGTACTTC. This sequence encodes CASSVDGRAGKETQYF.

CDR3 nucleotides: TGTGCCAGCAGTTTAGGGCAGAGCGGCACGCAAGCTTTCTTT. It translates to CASSLGQSGTQAFF. This chain uses TRBV28 with TRBJ1-1; D unresolved. CDR1 is MDHEN, CDR2 SYDVKM, per germline. V was pared by 2 bases and J by 9 bases, with 16 bases between. CDR3 length equals 14 residues.

This chain connects TRBV11-3 to TRBJ2-7; 7 bases are shared with TRBD2. The length of the CDR3 is 16 residues. Trimming removed 5 bases from V and 1 base from J; junction bases left unmatched: 11. The germline gives CDR1 SGHNT, CDR2 YENEEA. This chain's CDR3 is CASSPHGGRGSYEQYF. For the CDR3, the DNA is TGTGCCAGCAGCCCCCACGGCGGGAGAGGGTCCTACGAGCAGTACTTC.

The chain recombines TRBV6-1 with TRBJ2-3; D may be TRBD1 (6 bases). V gave up 1 base and J gave up 9 bases, with 8 bases separating them. Germline V gene data show CDR1 as MNHNS and CDR2 as SASEGT. CDR3 size: 12 residues. In DNA, the CDR3 is TGTGCCAGCAGTGAAGGGACAGCGACGCAGTATTTT. This gives the protein CASSEGTATQYF.